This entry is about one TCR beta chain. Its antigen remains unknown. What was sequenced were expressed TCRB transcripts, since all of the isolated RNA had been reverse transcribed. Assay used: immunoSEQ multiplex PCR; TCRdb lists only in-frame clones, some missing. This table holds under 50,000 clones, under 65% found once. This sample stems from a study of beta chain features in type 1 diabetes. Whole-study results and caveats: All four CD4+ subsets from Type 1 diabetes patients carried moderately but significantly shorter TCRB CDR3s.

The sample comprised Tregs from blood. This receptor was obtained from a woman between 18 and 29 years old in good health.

The CDR3 sequence is CASSQALISGRSTDTQYF. The CDR3 DNA reads TGCGCCAGCAGCCAAGCACTGATTAGCGGGAGGAGCACAGATACGCAGTATTTT. The genes are TRBV4-1 and TRBJ2-3; 10 nucleotides match TRBD2. Germline loops: CDR1 MGHRA, CDR2 YSYEKL. The V segment lost 1 base and the J segment 0 bases; nucleotides outside the gene matches: 7. This CDR3 spans 18 amino acids.